This T cell receptor (beta chain) was identified in a study of T cell repertoires in cytomegalovirus infection (dated by TCRdb to the late 2010s). About the full investigation: Alongside well-studied HLA-B-restricted epitopes, the peptide stimulations were aimed at recently identified HLA-C-restricted CMV epitopes, whose presentation resists viral immunomodulation. Donor HLA type was relevant to the analysis, as public TCR beta signatures indicated carriage of CMV infection together with the matching HLA type. The paper as a whole reports these results and caveats: Carriers of CMV infection plus the relevant HLA type were discriminated by the cumulative frequency of public TCR beta family members in the study cohort and in an independent roughly 370-donor cohort. The ex vivo response was dominated by HLA-C-restricted CMV-specific TCR beta clonotypes, which also provided the single most frequent clonotype in two of eight donors.

TCRdb names Illumina HiSeq 1500 as the instrument used. TCRdb reworked the public reads: Q25 trimming with fastp, MiXCR clone assembly, productive beta chains retained. CDR3 protein sequences are deduplicated, and each keeps its most common genes and DNA. In this sample the table shows 340,000 or so distinct CDR3 sequences, approximately 25% of which occur a single time. More than 10% of the sample belongs to the ten largest clones. The table lists this clonotype with many counts. Its recognized antigen is unknown. Base-call qualities are not available, and no considerably larger clone is one nucleotide away. The germline V gene sets CDR1 to SGHVS and CDR2 to FQNEAQ. From cysteine to phenylalanine, the CDR3 is 16 amino acids long. Only the CDR3 region is kept as DNA, spanning 48 bases read in frame from base 1. V is reduced by 6 bases and J by 2 bases, leaving a spacing of 17 bases between them. In light of the paper, this sample's treatment or condition label describes: in vitro stimulation with specific CMV peptide epitopes to enrich CMV-specific T cells.

The receptor was derived from a human donor in good health (CMV status not recorded). Some clones in this sample may be carry-over from other donors' samples. Sequences were derived from cultured PBMCs, sampled from culture after CMV antigen stimulation. The sequence is built from TRBV7-8 and TRBJ1-3; the D gene is perhaps TRBD1, from 6 matching bases. CDR3 protein: CASRGNSRDTGNTIYF. The DNA reads TGTGCCAGCAGGGGAAATAGCAGGGACACTGGAAACACCATATATTTT.